The 9 T cell receptor beta chains reported below all come from one sample, sequenced in a study of HIV-infected patients and healthy controls. About 540 ng RNA was reverse transcribed with alpha and beta constant-region primers. Separate chain-specific third strand synthesis with multiplexing indices produced the alpha and beta libraries. One entry per CDR3 protein results from TCRdb running MiXCR on the 5' RACE reads. The sample consists of 15,000 to 20,000 distinct CDR3 sequences, roughly a tenth of them appearing once. No cell fractionation was done, so the repertoire covers all unsorted peripheral blood T cells. The source material was blood. The receptors were gathered from an adult in good health.

This clonotype was counted many times. This rearrangement joins TRBV5-1 to TRBJ2-3, with 7 bases aligning to TRBD1. CDR3 length: 14 amino acids. CDR1 SGHRS and CDR2 YFSETQ come from the germline V gene. Trimming at V came to 4 bases and at J to 0 bases, leaving 2 bases not matched to a gene. The chain's CDR3 is CASSGDSSTDTQYF. Here the CDR3 DNA reads TGCGCCAGCAGCGGGGACAGTAGCACAGATACGCAGTATTTT.

This clonotype showed up many times. The chain is built from TRBV29-1 and TRBJ2-3; D possibly corresponds to TRBD1 (6 bases). This CDR3 is 12 amino acids long. Germline CDR1 and CDR2: SQVTM and ANQGSEA. Trimming cost V 4 bases and J 2 bases, with 7 bases left between them. CDR3 in DNA: TGCAGCGTTGGGGACAACACAGATACGCAGTATTTT. Translating it yields CSVGDNTDTQYF.

The CDR3 DNA follows: TGCAGCGTTGGCCGAGGGACTAGCGGGGCAGATACGCAGTATTTT. Translated: CSVGRGTSGADTQYF. This chain joins TRBV29-1 and TRBJ2-3; the match to TRBD2 covers 13 bases. Unmatched junction bases numbered 5, after V lost 4 bases and J lost 4 bases. Per the germline V gene, CDR1 is SQVTM and CDR2 is ANQGSEA. There are 15 residues in the CDR3.

CDR3 bases: TGCGCCAGCAGCGTCTGGGCGGGAGTTGCAGATACGCAGTATTTT. This codes for CASSVWAGVADTQYF. V is TRBV5-1 and J is TRBJ2-3, with 7 bases aligning to TRBD2. CDR1 and CDR2 from the germline V gene are SGHRS and YFSETQ. V lost 4 bases, J lost 4 bases, and 9 bases stayed unmatched. This CDR3 has 15 amino acids.

The V and J genes are TRBV12-3 or TRBV12-4 and TRBJ2-2, with D unresolved. Trimming took 8 bases from V and 1 from J, leaving 5 bases between them. The CDR3 contains 12 residues. DNA of the CDR3: TGTGCCAGCGGACGGAACACCGGGGAGCTGTTTTTT. Protein product: CASGRNTGELFF.

In its sample, this clonotype was seen a few times. V gene TRBV19 combines with J gene TRBJ2-6, with D perhaps given as TRBD1 or TRBD2 (5 bases each). The ends were cut back, 3 bases at V and 0 bases at J, with 6 bases in the middle. Germline V CDR1 and CDR2: LNHDA, SQIVND (reference sequence). The CDR3 totals 15 residues. The CDR3 nucleotides read TGTGCCAGTAGTATTGGGGGCTCTGGGGCCAACGTCCTGACTTTC. The encoded protein is CASSIGGSGANVLTF.

This clonotype is deemed medium-sized. The chain employs TRBV6-1 and TRBJ2-6; D is unclear. This CDR3 is built from 13 residues. V was pared by 7 bases and J by 0 bases, with 4 bases between. Germline V CDR1 and CDR2: MNHNS, SASEGT. The chain's CDR3 is CASKDSGANVLTF. As DNA, the CDR3 is TGTGCCAGCAAGGACTCTGGGGCCAACGTCCTGACTTTC.

This clonotype has at least ten counts. This sequence joins TRBV27 and TRBJ2-7, with 8 bases that match TRBD2. In germline, CDR1 is MNHEY, CDR2 SMNVEV (reference sequence). J lost 2 bases, V lost 4 bases, and 4 bases had no gene match. This CDR3 is 14 amino acids long. The CDR3 loop reads CASSSAGVPYEQYF. DNA of the CDR3: TGTGCCAGCAGTTCAGCGGGAGTGCCCTACGAGCAGTACTTC.

About this clonotype: Just one base apart from a much larger clone, this may be a read error. This chain joins TRBV5-4 and TRBJ2-5, with 9 bases aligning to TRBD1. Per germline, CDR1 SGHNT and CDR2 YYREEE (reference sequence). The CDR3 is made up of 14 amino acids. The CDR3 nucleotides read TGTGCCAGCAGCTCACAGGGGGCGGTGGAGATCCAGTACTTC. Protein: CASSSQGAVEIQYF.